These 8 T cell receptor beta chains share one sample of origin, sequenced in a study of identical twins. TCRdb ran MiXCR on the 5' RACE reads and lists one entry per CDR3 protein. The table records nearly 650,000 distinct CDR3 sequences, just over 7% of them present only once. These same records also appear under a second study, on yellow fever vaccine responses in identical twins.

Sequencing input: PBMCs. The receptors stem from a woman between 18 and 29 years old in good health.

This clonotype was observed at least ten times. The chain carries TRBV20-1 and TRBJ2-5, with 9 bases lining up with TRBD2. V was clipped by 1 base and J by 5 bases; unmatched bases: 5. There are 14 residues in the CDR3. Germline V gene lookup returns CDR1 DFQATT and CDR2 SNEGSKA (reference sequence). Here the CDR3 reads CSARVPSGMETQYF. As DNA, the CDR3 is TGCAGTGCTAGAGTTCCTAGCGGGATGGAGACCCAGTACTTC.

This clonotype was detected ten times or more. The V call is TRBV12-3 or TRBV12-4, the J call TRBJ2-3; the D gene is possibly TRBD2 (6 bases). The CDR3 extends over 13 amino acids. V was pared by 8 bases and J by 1 base, with 10 bases between. Written as DNA, the CDR3 is TGTGCCAGCCGCCCGGGGGGCACAGATACGCAGTATTTT. It specifies CASRPGGTDTQYF.

This clonotype has a count of ten or more. The chain combines TRBV12-3 or TRBV12-4 with TRBJ2-2, with D perhaps matching TRBD2 (5 bases). Trimming stripped 2 bases from V and 2 bases from J, with 9 bases between. The CDR3 extends over 15 amino acids. The DNA for the CDR3 is TGTGCCAGCAGTTTACGGGATCGAAACACCGGGGAGCTGTTTTTT. It specifies CASSLRDRNTGELFF.

This clonotype was counted between two and nine times. The chain recombines TRBV2 with TRBJ1-1, with 8 bases aligning to TRBD1. This CDR3 is 14 amino acids long. Germline V gene lookup returns CDR1 SNHLY and CDR2 FYNNEI. Losses at the gene ends were 10 bases for V and 4 bases for J; bases not matched to a gene: 11. The CDR3 region has the DNA TGTGCCACCGAGAGGACAGGGCTGACCACTGAAGCTTTCTTT. Translated, it gives CATERTGLTTEAFF.

This chain uses TRBV3-1 with TRBJ2-1; D is perhaps TRBD2 (5 bases). The CDR3 consists of 16 residues. Deletions cut 4 bases from V and 9 bases from J, with 22 bases between. Looked up from germline, CDR1 is LGHDT and CDR2 is YNNKEL (reference sequence). In DNA form, the CDR3 reads TGTGCCAGCAGCCCCGGACTTATCGGGTGGTTGAGTGAGCAGTTCTTC. Its translation: CASSPGLIGWLSEQFF.

This clonotype was picked up a small number of times. The rearrangement uses TRBV4-1 and TRBJ2-1, with TRBD1 matching 10 bases. Germline CDR1 is MGHRA and CDR2 is YSYEKL. The CDR3 consists of 15 residues. The junction had 4 bases not matched to a gene; V was cut back by 0 bases and J by 8 bases. In DNA form, the CDR3 reads TGCGCCAGCAGCCAAGAAGGGACAGGGGAACATGAGCAGTTCTTC. Protein: CASSQEGTGEHEQFF.

This clonotype showed up many times. The chain has TRBV29-1 and TRBJ2-1; 13 bases agree with TRBD2. CDR1 and CDR2 from the germline V gene are SQVTM and ANQGSEA. The CDR3 length is 14 residues. The trim removed 5 bases at V and 5 bases at J, leaving 3 bases unmatched. The CDR3 loop reads CSVTSGGGNNEQFF. The CDR3 DNA follows: TGCAGCGTTACTAGCGGGGGGGGGAACAATGAGCAGTTCTTC.

This clonotype was counted a single time. CDR3: CASRSTGQGGLYGYTF. The CDR3 DNA reads TGTGCCAGCAGATCCACGGGACAGGGGGGCCTCTATGGCTACACCTTC. The chain recombines TRBV6-1 with TRBJ1-2, with TRBD1 matching over 11 bases. The CDR3 is made up of 16 amino acids. CDR1 and CDR2 from the germline V gene are MNHNS and SASEGT. The ends lost 6 bases at V and 4 bases at J; junction bases unmatched: 10.